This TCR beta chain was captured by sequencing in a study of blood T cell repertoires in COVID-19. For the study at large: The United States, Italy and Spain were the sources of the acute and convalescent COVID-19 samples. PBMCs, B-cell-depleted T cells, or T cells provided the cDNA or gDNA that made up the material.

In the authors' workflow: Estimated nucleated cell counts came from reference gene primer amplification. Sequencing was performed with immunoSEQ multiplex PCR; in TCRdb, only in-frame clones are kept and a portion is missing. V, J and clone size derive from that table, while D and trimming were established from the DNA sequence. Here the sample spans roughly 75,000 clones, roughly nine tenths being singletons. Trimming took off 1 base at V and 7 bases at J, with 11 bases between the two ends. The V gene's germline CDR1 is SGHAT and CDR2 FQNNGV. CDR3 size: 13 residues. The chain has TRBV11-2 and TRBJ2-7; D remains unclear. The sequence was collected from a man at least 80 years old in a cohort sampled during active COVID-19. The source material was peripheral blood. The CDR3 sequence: CASSLGHNTEQYV. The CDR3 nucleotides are TGTGCCAGCAGCTTAGGGCATAATACAGAGCAGTACGTC.